The present T cell receptor beta chain was sequenced within a study of T cells in Graves' hyperthyroidism and ophthalmopathy. RNA transcripts were the template for amplifying TCR beta CDR3 regions. The HTBI primer set was used in a first-round RT-PCR of the TCR CDR3. Each CDR3 protein is one row after TCRdb ran MiXCR on the multiplex PCR reads. The sample lists approximately 610,000 distinct CDR3 sequences, over 15% seen once, with about 20% in the top ten. This clonotype was counted at least ten times. The CDR3 sequence is 14 residues long. Trimming removed 5 bases at V and 0 bases at J, with 11 bases between. Germline loops: CDR1 WSHSY, CDR2 SAAADI.

The sequenced sample consisted of blood. This chain connects TRBV10-2 to TRBJ2-7; tentatively, D is TRBD1 (6 bases). The source of this sequence is a woman aged 18-30 years with Graves' hyperthyroidism. The CDR3 DNA reads TGCGCCAGCAGTCGGACAGTGACCTCCTACGAGCAGTACTTC. It specifies CASSRTVTSYEQYF.